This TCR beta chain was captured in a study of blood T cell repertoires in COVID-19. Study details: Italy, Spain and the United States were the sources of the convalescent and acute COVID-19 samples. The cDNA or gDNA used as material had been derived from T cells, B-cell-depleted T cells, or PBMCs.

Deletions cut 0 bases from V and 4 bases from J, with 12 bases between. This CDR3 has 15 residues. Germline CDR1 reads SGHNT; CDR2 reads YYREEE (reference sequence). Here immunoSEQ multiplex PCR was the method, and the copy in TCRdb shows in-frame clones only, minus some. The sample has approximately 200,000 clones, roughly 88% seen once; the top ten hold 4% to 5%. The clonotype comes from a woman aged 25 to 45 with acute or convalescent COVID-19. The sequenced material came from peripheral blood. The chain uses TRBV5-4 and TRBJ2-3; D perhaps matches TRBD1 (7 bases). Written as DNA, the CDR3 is TGTGCCAGCAGCTTGGAGGGCAGGGGGGCAGATACGCAGTATTTT. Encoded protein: CASSLEGRGADTQYF.